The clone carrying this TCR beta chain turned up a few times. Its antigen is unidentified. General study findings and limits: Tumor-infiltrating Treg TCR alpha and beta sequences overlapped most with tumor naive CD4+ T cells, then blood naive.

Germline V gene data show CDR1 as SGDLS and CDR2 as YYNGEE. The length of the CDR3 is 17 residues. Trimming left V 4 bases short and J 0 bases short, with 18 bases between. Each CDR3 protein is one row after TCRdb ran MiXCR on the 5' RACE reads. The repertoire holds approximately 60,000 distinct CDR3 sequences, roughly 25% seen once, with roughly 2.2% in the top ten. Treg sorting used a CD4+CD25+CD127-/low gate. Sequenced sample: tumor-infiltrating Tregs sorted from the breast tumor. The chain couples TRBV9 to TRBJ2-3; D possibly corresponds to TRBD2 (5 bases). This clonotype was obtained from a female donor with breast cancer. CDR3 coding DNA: TGTGCCAGCAGCCGAAAGAGGGAAACCATAAGCACAGATACGCAGTATTTT. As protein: CASSRKRETISTDTQYF. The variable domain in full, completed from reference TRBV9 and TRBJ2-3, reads DSGVTQTPKHLITATGQRVTLRCSPRSGDLSVYWYQQSLDQGLQFLIQYYNGEERAKGNILERFSAQQFPDLHSELNLSSLELGDSALYFCASSRKRETISTDTQYFGPGTRLTVL.